Described below is a single TCR beta chain sequence and its context. What it binds is unknown. This entry belongs to a study of T cell responses to AZD1222 COVID-19 vaccine. The CDR3 runs to 14 residues. Trimming took 6 bases from V and 6 from J; bases not matched to a gene: 3. In germline, CDR1 is MNHEY, CDR2 SVGAGI. Study conclusions and caveats: The study identified only 6 or 7 AZD1222 recipients as seropositive at baseline. Compared with day 0, the breadth and depth of the Spike-specific TCR repertoire rose significantly after two doses of AZD1222. Dominant at 160-218 and 743-854, vaccine-associated CD4 TCRs also spanned spike. White British people made up most donors, females outnumbered males, and clonal diversity was possibly underestimated.

TCRdb keeps only in-frame clones here, not all; method: immunoSEQ multiplex PCR. The sample records approximately 120,000 clones, about 79% being singletons. The sample was peripheral blood, taken 28 days after the second AZD1222 dose. The genes are TRBV6-5 and TRBJ2-2; 11 bases agree with TRBD1. This TCR came from an adult who received the AZD1222 COVID-19 vaccine. The CDR3, as DNA: TGTGCCAGCAGGGGGACAGGGGGTCCCGGGGAGCTGTTTTTT. Protein: CASRGTGGPGELFF.